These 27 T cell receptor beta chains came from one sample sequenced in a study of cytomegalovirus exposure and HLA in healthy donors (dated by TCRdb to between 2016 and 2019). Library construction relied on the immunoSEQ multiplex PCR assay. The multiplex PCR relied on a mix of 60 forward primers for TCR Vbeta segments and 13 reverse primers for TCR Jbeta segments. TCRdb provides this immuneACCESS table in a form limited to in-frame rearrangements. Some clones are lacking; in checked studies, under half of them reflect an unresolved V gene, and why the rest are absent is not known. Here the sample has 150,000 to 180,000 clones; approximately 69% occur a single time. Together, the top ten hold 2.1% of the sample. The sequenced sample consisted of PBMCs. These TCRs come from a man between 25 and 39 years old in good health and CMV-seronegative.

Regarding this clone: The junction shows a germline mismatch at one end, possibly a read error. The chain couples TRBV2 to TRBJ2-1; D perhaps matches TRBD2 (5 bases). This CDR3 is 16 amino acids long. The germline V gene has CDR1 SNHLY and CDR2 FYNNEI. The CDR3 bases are TGTGCCAATAGGATGAGGGCCGCCAGCTCCTACAATGAGCAGCTCTTC. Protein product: CANRMRAASSYNEQLF.

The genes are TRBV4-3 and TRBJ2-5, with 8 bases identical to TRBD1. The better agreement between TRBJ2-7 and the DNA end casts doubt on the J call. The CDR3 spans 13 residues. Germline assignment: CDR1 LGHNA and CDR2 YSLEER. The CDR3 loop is CASSRTQGDEQYF. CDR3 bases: TGCGCCAGCAGCCGAACACAGGGGGACGAGCAGTACTTC.

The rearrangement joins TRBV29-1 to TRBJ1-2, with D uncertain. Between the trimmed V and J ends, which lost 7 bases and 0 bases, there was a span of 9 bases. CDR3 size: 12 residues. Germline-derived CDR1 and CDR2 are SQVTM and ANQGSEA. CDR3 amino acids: CSANLANYGYTF. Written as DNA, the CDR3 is TGCAGCGCGAACCTAGCTAACTATGGCTACACCTTC.

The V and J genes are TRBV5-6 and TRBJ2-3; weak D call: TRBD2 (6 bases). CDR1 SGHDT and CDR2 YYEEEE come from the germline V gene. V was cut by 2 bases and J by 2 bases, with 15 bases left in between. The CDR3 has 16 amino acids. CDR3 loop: CASSFPPGLTTDTQYF. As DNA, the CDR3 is TGTGCCAGCAGCTTTCCCCCGGGACTTACCACAGATACGCAGTATTTT.

CDR3 nucleotide sequence: TGTGCCAGCAGCCTCGGACTAGCGGGGGTCATCTACGAGCAGTACTTC. It specifies CASSLGLAGVIYEQYF. V gene TRBV4-2 combines with J gene TRBJ2-7; TRBD2 agrees at 13 bases. This CDR3 is 16 amino acids long. Per the germline V gene, CDR1 is LGHNA and CDR2 is YNFKEQ. V lost 4 bases to trimming and J lost 3 bases; unmatched junction nucleotides: 6.

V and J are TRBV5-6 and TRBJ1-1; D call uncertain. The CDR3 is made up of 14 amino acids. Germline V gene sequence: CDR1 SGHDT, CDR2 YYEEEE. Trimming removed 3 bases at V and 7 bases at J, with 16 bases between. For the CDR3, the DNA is TGTGCCAGCAGCTCAGGATTATCCGTCCTTGAAGCTTTCTTT. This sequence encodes CASSSGLSVLEAFF.

Written as DNA, the CDR3 is TGTGCCAGCAGTTTCTCTCTAGAGACCCAGTACTTC. Encoded protein: CASSFSLETQYF. This chain joins TRBV6-5 and TRBJ2-5; D gene unclear. V lost 4 bases to trimming and J lost 4 bases, with 7 bases between them. Germline V gene lookup returns CDR1 MNHEY and CDR2 SVGAGI. The CDR3 spans 12 residues.

CDR3 in DNA: TGTGCTAGTGGTTTGGCGACAGGGGGCCCCACAGATACGCAGTATTTT. Translating gives CASGLATGGPTDTQYF. The chain has TRBV12-5 and TRBJ2-3; the match to TRBD1 covers 10 bases. The CDR3 contains 16 residues. V shed 1 base, J shed 2 bases, and the junction held 3 bases outside the gene matches. In germline, CDR1 is LGHNT, CDR2 FRNRAP.

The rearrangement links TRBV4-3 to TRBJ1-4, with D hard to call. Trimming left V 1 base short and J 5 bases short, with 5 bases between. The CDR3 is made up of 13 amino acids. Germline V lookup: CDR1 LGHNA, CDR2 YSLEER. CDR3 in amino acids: CASSQANNEKLFF. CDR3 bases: TGCGCCAGCAGCCAAGCTAACAATGAAAAACTGTTTTTT.

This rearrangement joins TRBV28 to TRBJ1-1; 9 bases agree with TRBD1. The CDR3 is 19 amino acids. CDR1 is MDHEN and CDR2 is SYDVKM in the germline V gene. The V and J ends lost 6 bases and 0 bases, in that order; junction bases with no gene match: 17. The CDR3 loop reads CASSSLTGGAGIMNTEAFF. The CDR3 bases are TGTGCCAGCAGCTCACTAACAGGGGGCGCGGGCATTATGAACACTGAAGCTTTCTTT.

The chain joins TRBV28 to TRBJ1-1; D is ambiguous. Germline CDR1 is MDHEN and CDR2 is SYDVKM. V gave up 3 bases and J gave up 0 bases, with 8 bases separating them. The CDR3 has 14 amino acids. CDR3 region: CASSFVGVNTEAFF. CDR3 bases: TGTGCCAGCAGTTTCGTCGGAGTGAACACTGAAGCTTTCTTT.

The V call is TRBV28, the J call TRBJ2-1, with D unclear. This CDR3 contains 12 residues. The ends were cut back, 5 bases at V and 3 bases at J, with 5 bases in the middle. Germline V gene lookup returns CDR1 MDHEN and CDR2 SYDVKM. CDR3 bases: TGTGCCAGCAGTGACAACTACAATGAGCAGTTCTTC. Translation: CASSDNYNEQFF.

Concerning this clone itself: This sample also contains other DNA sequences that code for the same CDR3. The CDR3 region is CASSLGGGDYNEQFF. In nucleotides, the CDR3 is TGCGCCAGCAGCTTGGGTGGGGGGGACTACAATGAGCAGTTCTTC. The chain is built from TRBV5-1 and TRBJ2-1; 7 nucleotides agree with TRBD2. Unmatched junction bases numbered 3, after V lost 0 bases and J lost 3 bases. The germline gives CDR1 SGHRS, CDR2 YFSETQ. This CDR3 has 15 amino acids. Full variable domain (missing parts from reference TRBV5-1 and TRBJ2-1): KAGVTQTPRYLIKTRGQQVTLSCSPISGHRSVSWYQQTPGQGLQFLFEYFSETQRNKGNFPGRFSGRQFSNSRSEMNVSTLELGDSALYLCASSLGGGDYNEQFFGPGTRLTVL.

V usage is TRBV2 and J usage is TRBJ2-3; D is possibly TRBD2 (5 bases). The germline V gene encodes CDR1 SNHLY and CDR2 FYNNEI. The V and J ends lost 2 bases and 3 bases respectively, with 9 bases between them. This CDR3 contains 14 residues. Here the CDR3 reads CASSENTGTDTQYF. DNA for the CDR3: TGTGCCAGCAGTGAAAATACGGGGACAGATACGCAGTATTTT.

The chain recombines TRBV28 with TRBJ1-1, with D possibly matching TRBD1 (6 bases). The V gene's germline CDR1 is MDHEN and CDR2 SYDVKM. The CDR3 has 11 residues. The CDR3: CAGGPNTEAFF. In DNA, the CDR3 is TGTGCGGGGGGGCCCAACACTGAAGCTTTCTTT.

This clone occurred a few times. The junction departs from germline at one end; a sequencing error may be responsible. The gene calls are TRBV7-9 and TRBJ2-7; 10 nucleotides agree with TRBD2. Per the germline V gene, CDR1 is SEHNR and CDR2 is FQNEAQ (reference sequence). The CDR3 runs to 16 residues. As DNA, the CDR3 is TGTTCCAGCAGCTTAGTAAGGGCTAGCGGGGGTTACGAGCAGTACTTC. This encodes CSSSLVRASGGYEQYF.

The CDR3 DNA reads TGTGCCAGCAGATTTTACGGGGTGTCAGGGGCCAACGTCCTGACTTTC. Its protein product is CASRFYGVSGANVLTF. This chain links TRBV5-6 with TRBJ2-6; maybe TRBD2 (5 bases). This CDR3 has 16 amino acids. The germline V gene has CDR1 SGHDT and CDR2 YYEEEE. The germline V and J ends were trimmed by 5 bases and 4 bases, with 16 bases remaining between them.

The chain's CDR3 is CASSLTGGGEISYTF. CDR3 coding DNA: TGTGCCAGCAGCCTGACAGGGGGCGGAGAGATTTCCTACACCTTC. The rearrangement uses TRBV4-2 and TRBJ1-2; 10 nucleotides line up with TRBD1. The CDR3 has 15 residues. V lost 4 bases and J lost 10; bases outside the gene matches: 12. Germline-derived CDR1 and CDR2 are LGHNA and YNFKEQ.

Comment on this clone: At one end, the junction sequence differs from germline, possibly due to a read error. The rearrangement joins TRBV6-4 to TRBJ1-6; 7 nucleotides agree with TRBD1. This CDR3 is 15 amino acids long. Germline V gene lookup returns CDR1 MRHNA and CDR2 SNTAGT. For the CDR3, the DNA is TGTGCCAGCAGTGAAAGTACAGGGGTCAATTCACCCCTCAACTTT. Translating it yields CASSESTGVNSPLNF.

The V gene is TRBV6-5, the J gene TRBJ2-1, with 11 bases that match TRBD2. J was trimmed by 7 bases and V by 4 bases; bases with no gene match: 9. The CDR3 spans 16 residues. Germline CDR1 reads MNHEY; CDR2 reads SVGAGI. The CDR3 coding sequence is TGTGCCAGCAGTTTTAGCGGGGGGGCCGGTTTTAATGAGCAGTTCTTC. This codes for CASSFSGGAGFNEQFF.

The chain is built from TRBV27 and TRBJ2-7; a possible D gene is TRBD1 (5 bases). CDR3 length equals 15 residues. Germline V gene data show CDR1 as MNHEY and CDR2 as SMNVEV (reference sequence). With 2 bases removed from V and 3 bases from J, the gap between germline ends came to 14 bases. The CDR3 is CASSLTDRGFYEQYF. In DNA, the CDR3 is TGTGCCAGCAGTTTAACAGACAGAGGATTCTACGAGCAGTACTTC.

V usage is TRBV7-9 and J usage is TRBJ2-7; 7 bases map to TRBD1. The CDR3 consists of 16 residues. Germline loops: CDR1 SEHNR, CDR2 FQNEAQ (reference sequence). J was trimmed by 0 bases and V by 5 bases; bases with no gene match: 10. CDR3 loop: CASSRRNRGDSYEQYF. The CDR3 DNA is TGTGCCAGCAGCCGACGGAACAGGGGCGACTCCTACGAGCAGTACTTC.

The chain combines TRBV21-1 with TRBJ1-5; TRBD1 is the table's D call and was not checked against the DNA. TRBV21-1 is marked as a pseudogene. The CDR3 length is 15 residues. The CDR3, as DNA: TGTGCCAGCCCTTTAAACAGGGATAGCAATCAGCCCCAGCATTTT. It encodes CASPLNRDSNQPQHF.

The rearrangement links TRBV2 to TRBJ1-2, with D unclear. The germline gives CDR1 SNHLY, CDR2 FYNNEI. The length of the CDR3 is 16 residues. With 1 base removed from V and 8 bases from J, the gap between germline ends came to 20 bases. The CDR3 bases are TGTGCCAGCAGTGAAGATTGGGTAGGGCAGGAGCGGGGCTACACCTTC. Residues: CASSEDWVGQERGYTF.

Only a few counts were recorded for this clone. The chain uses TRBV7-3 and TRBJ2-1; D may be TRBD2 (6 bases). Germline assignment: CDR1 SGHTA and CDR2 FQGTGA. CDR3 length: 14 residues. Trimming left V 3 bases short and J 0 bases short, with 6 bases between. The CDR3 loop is CASSLGGSYNEQFF. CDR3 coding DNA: TGTGCCAGCAGCTTGGGGGGCTCCTACAATGAGCAGTTCTTC.

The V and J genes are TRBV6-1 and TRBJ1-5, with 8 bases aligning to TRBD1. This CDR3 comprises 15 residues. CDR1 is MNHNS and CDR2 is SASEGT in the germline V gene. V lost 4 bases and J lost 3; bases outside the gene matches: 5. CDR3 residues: CASSAGQGDNQPQHF. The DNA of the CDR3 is TGTGCCAGCAGTGCTGGACAGGGAGACAATCAGCCCCAGCATTTT.

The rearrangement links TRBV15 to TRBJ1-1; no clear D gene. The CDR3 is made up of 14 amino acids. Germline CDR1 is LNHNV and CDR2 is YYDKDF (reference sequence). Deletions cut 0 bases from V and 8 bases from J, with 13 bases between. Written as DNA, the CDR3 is TGTGCCACCAGCAGAGAGTTCCTAGGAGGGGAAGCTTTCTTT. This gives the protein CATSREFLGGEAFF.